These T cell receptor beta chains were read from a single sample in a study of OX40 agonist ivuxolimab in advanced cancers. Profiling relied on immunoSEQ multiplex PCR, and the TCRdb table lists in-frame clones only, not all of them. The sample lists more than 65,000 clones; around 89% were seen once. Sample: CD4+ or CD8+ T cells sorted from blood, taken in a trial of the OX40 agonist ivuxolimab. The receptors were sampled from an adult with an advanced solid tumor such as melanoma, head and neck, liver or kidney cancer. CDR3s leave out the opening cysteine and the closing phenylalanine or tryptophan.

CDR3,V,J
ASSYSVRESYEQY,TRBV6-6,TRBJ2-7
ASSVGAVGNTIY,TRBV9,TRBJ1-3
ASSLVEGGNQPQH,TRBV28,TRBJ1-5
ASRSVVGTFLGEQF,TRBV19,TRBJ2-1
ASGTLNTEAF,TRBV4-1,TRBJ1-1
ASSRTGTEYNSPLH,TRBV5-6,TRBJ1-6
ASSREGRDTQY,TRBV14,TRBJ2-3
ASTGGVNTGELF,TRBV6-1,TRBJ2-2
SARDYEQY,TRBV20-1,TRBJ2-7
ASSLDSGGVI,TRBV5-1,TRBJ2-1
ASSPLRNRGNQPQH,TRBV11-3,TRBJ1-5
ASSLYGGLSHTEAF,TRBV5-1,TRBJ1-1
ASPRGGARRPQETQY,TRBV5-1,TRBJ2-5
ASSYSSGPYGYT,TRBV6-5,TRBJ1-2
ASSPIDYNEQF,TRBV14,TRBJ2-1
ASSPRAEAF,TRBV2,TRBJ1-1
ASSGGLAGDNEQF,TRBV6-4,TRBJ2-1
ASSPGESEQY,TRBV19,TRBJ2-7
ASSEGQNQPQH,TRBV18,TRBJ1-5
ASSPDRIRYSEAF,TRBV28,TRBJ1-1
ASSPRGTYNEQF,TRBV11-3,TRBJ2-1
ASRQGGSQETQY,TRBV27,TRBJ2-5
ASSLSAATGELF,TRBV5-1,TRBJ2-2
ASNEQGGAETQY,TRBV2,TRBJ2-5
ASTRAASSYNEQF,TRBV5-1,TRBJ2-1
AISTITNTGELF,TRBV10-3,TRBJ2-2
ASSLFAGNTIY,TRBV27,TRBJ1-3